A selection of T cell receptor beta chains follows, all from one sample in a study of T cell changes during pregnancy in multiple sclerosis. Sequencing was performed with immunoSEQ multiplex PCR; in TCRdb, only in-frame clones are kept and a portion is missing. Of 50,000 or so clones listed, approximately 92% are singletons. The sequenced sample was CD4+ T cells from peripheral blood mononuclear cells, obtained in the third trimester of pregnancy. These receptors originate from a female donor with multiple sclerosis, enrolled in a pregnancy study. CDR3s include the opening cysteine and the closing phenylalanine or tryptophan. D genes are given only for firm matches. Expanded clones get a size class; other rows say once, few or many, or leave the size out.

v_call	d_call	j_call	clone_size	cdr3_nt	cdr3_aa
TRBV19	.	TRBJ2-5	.	TGTGCCAGTAGTATAGGTAGCAGGGAAGAGACCCAGTACTTC	CASSIGSREETQYF
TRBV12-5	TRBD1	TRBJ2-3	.	TGTGCTAGTGGTAGGATACAGGGGGGCCCAGATACGCAGTATTTT	CASGRIQGGPDTQYF
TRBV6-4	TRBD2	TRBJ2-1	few	TGTGCCAGCAGTAAACTAGCGGGGGGCGAGGATGAGCAGTTCTTC	CASSKLAGGEDEQFF
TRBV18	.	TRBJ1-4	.	TGTGCCAGCTCAGCAATCGGGGTAACTAATGAAAAACTGTTTTTT	CASSAIGVTNEKLFF
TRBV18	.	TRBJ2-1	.	TGTGCCAGCTCACCACCGTTGCTAAGCTCCTACAATGAGCAGTTCTTC	CASSPPLLSSYNEQFF
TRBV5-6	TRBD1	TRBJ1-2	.	TGTGCCAGCAGCTTCGGGGACAGGCCTGGGGGGGGCTACACCTTC	CASSFGDRPGGGYTF
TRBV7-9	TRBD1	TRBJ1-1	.	TGTGCCAGCAGCTTAGCTGACAGGGGGGACACTGAAGCTTTCTTT	CASSLADRGDTEAFF
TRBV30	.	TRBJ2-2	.	TGTGCCTGGAGACGGCAGGGAGGTAACACCGGGGAGCTGTTTTTT	CAWRRQGGNTGELFF
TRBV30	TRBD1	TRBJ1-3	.	TGTGCCTGGAGTGGGACAGGGGAAAACACCATATATTTT	CAWSGTGENTIYF
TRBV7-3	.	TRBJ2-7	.	TGTGCCAGCAGCTTAGGTAGGGGCCCCCGAAACGAGCAGTACTTC	CASSLGRGPRNEQYF
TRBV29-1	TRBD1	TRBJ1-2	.	TGCAGCGTGACCGGGACAGGGGAGCGCTACACCTTC	CSVTGTGERYTF
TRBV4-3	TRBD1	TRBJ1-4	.	TGCGCCAGCAGCCAAGATTTGGCAGGGACAGGGGGCGAAAAACTGTTTTTT	CASSQDLAGTGGEKLFF
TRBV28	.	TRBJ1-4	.	TGTGCCAGCAGTCCCATACCCTCACAGGGATGGTTTTTT	CASSPIPSQGWFF
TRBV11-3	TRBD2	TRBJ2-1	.	TGTGCCAGCAGCTTAAGAGGTAGCGGGGGGGCGTATGAGCAGTTCTTC	CASSLRGSGGAYEQFF
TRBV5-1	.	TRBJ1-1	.	TGCGCCAGCAGCTTGGACGGGAACTCCGGCACTGAAGCTTTCTTT	CASSLDGNSGTEAFF
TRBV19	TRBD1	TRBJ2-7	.	TGTGCCAGTAGTCTCGGGACAGGGGCCTACGAGCAGTACTTC	CASSLGTGAYEQYF
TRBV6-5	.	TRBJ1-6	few	TGTGCCAGCAGCTCACGGGGGGTAAATAATTCACCCCTCCACTTT	CASSSRGVNNSPLHF
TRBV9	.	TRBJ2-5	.	TGTGCCAGCAGCGCCACAGGGCGGGAGACCCAGTACTTC	CASSATGRETQYF
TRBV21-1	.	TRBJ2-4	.	TGTGCCAGCAGCAAAAGGAGGGACCCCCAAAACATTCAGTACTTC	CASSKRRDPQNIQYF
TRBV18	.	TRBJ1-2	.	TGTGCCAGCTCACCAGGAAATTCGCTAGCTAACTATGGCTACACCTTC	CASSPGNSLANYGYTF
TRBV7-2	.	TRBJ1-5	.	TGTGCCAGCAGCTTAGCATCGGGTCCCCAGCATTTT	CASSLASGPQHF
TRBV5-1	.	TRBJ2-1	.	TGCGCCAGCAGCTTGGGGGCAGGGAACAATGAGCAGTTCTTC	CASSLGAGNNEQFF
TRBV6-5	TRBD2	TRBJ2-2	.	TGTGCCAGCAGTTCCCGGACTAGCGGCGGGGAGCTGTTTTTT	CASSSRTSGGELFF
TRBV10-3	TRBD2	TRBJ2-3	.	TGTGCCATCAGTGATGGGCAGCGGGGGGCCGGGAATACGCAGTATTTT	CAISDGQRGAGNTQYF
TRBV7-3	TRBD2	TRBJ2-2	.	TGTGCCAGCAGCCCCCCCAGCGGGGGGGCCGGGGAGCTGTTTTTT	CASSPPSGGAGELFF
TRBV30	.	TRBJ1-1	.	TGTGCCTGGACCTCGGGGGTGAACACTGAAGCTTTCTTT	CAWTSGVNTEAFF
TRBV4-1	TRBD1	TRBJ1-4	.	TGCGCCAGCAGCCCGACAGGGAAAGATGAAAAACTGTTTTTT	CASSPTGKDEKLFF
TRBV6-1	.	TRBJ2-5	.	TGTGCCAGCAGAGGAGCAGGGGCTTCTGGAGAGACCCAGTACTTC	CASRGAGASGETQYF
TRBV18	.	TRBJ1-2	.	TGTGCCAGCTCACCCTTGACAGCATCTAACTATGGCTACACCTTC	CASSPLTASNYGYTF